This T cell receptor (beta chain) is from a study of T cell responses to AZD1222 COVID-19 vaccine. For the study at large: Researchers grouped second doses given at about 4 or about 12 weeks into one pool.

V lost 4 bases to trimming and J lost 7 bases, with 4 bases between them. Germline-derived CDR1 and CDR2 are SEHNR and FQNEAQ (reference sequence). The CDR3 is made up of 10 amino acids. Sequencing used immunoSEQ multiplex PCR; TCRdb keeps in-frame clones, though not all of them. Here the sample spans 110,000 to 150,000 clones, approximately 83% being singletons. This clonotype was sampled from an adult in good health. Sequencing was performed on peripheral blood, taken on day 0 of AZD1222 vaccination. The chain recombines TRBV7-9 with TRBJ1-2; unclear D gene. CDR3: CASSSFGYTF. DNA of the CDR3: TGTGCCAGCAGCTCTTTTGGCTACACCTTC.